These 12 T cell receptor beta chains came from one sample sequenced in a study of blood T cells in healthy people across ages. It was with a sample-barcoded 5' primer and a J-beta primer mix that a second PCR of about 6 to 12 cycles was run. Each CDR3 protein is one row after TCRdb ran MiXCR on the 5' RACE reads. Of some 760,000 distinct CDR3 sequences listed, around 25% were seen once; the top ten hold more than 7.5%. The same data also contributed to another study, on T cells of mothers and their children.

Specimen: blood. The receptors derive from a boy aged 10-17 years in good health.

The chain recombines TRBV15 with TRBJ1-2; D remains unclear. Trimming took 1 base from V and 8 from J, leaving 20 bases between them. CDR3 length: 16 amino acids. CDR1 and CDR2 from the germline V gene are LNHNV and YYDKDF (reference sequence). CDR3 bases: TGTGCCACCAGCAGAGCCTGGGTTGAGGGCGTGGGCGGCTACACCTTC. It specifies CATSRAWVEGVGGYTF.

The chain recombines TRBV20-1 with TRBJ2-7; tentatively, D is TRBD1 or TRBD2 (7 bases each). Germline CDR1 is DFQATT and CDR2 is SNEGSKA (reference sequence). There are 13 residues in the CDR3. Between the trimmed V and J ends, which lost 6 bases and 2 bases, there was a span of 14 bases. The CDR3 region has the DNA TGCAGTGCCAACCCAGGGGGGGCCTACGAGCAGTACTTC. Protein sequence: CSANPGGAYEQYF.

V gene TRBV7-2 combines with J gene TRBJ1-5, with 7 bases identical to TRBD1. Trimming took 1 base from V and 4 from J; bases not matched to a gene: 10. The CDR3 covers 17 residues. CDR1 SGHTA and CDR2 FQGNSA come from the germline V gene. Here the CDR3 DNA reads TGTGCCAGCAGCTTAGATCCCCCAGGGGGTGGGAATCAGCCCCAGCATTTT. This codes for CASSLDPPGGGNQPQHF.

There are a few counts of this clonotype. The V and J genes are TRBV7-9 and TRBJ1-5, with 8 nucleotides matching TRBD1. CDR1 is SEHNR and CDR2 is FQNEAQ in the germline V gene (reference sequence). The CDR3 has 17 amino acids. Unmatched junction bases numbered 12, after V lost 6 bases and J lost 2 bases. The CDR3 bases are TGTGCCAGCAGTGACAGGGGAGGCGCAGAGGGCAATCAGCCCCAGCATTTT. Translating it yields CASSDRGGAEGNQPQHF.

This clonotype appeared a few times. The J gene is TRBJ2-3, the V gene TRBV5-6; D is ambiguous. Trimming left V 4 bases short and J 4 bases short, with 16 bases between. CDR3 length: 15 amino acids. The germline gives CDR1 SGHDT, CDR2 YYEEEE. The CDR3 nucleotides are TGTGCCAGCAGCCCGAAGATTTACCAGGCAGATACGCAGTATTTT. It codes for CASSPKIYQADTQYF.

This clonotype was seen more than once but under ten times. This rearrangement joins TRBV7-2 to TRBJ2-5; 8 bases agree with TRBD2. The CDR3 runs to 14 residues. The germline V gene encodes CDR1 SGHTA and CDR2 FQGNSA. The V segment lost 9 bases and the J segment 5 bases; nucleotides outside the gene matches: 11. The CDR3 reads CASHHAAGVETQYF. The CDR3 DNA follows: TGTGCCAGTCACCACGCAGCGGGAGTTGAGACCCAGTACTTC.

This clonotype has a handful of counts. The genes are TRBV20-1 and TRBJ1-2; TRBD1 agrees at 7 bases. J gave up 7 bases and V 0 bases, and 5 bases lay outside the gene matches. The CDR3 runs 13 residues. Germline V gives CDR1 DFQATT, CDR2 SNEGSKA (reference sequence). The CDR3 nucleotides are TGCAGTGCTAGAGATAGGGGGCTACGTGGCTACACCTTC. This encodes CSARDRGLRGYTF.

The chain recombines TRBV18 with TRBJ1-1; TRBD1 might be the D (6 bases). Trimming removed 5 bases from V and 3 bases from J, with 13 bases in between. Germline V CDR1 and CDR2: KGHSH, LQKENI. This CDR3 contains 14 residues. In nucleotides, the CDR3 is TGTGCCAGCTCATCAACAGGGTGGGACACTGAAGCTTTCTTT. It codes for CASSSTGWDTEAFF.

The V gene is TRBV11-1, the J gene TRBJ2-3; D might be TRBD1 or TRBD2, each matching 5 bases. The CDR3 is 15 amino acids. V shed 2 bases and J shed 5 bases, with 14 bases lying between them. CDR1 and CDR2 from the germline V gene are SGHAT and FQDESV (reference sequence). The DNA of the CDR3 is TGTGCCAGCAGCTTAAAGGTCACTAGGGGAGATACGCAGTATTTT. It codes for CASSLKVTRGDTQYF. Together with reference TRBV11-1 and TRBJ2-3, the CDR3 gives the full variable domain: EAEVAQSPRYKITEKSQAVAFWCDPISGHATLYWYRQILGQGPELLVQFQDESVVDDSQLPKDRFSAERLKGVDSTLKIQPAELGDSAMYLCASSLKVTRGDTQYFGPGTRLTVL.

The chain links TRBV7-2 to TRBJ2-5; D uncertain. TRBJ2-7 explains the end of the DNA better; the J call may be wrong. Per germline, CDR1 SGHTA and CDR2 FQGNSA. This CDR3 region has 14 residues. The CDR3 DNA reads TGTGCCAGCAGCTTAAGCCTTGGCGCCTACGAGCAGTACTTC. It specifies CASSLSLGAYEQYF.

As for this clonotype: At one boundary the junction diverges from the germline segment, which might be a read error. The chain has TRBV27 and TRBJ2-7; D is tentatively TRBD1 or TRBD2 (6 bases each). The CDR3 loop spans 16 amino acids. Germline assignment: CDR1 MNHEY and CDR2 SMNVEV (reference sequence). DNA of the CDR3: TGTGTCAGCAGTTCAGGAGGGACAAGAGACGGCCTCGAGCAGTACTTC. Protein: CVSSSGGTRDGLEQYF.

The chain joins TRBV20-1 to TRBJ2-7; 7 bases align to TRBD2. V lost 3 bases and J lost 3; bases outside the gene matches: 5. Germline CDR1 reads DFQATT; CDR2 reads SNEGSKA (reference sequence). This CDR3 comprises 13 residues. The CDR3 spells CSASGGSSYEQYF. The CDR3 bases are TGCAGTGCTAGCGGCGGGAGTAGCTACGAGCAGTACTTC.